Sequencing of this T cell receptor (beta chain) was carried out in a study of T-cell memory formation after mild COVID-19. The CDR3 extends over 15 amino acids. V dropped 4 bases and J dropped 6; count of bases not matched to a gene: 11. Germline assignment: CDR1 MNHEY and CDR2 SVGAGI. TCRdb re-analysed the 5' RACE reads in MiXCR, keeping a single row per CDR3 protein. The data show about 50,000 distinct CDR3 sequences, more than 10% seen once. This clonotype was seen only a few times. The chain couples TRBV6-5 to TRBJ2-7; 8 bases agree with TRBD2. This receptor was obtained from a young man who had mild COVID-19 (a few samples of this study predate the infection). Cell type and time point are not known. Specimen: PBMCs or a T cell subset sorted from them (not recorded which). DNA for the CDR3: TGTGCCAGCAGTTGGAGGACCGCTCGGGAGGGCGAGCAGTACTTC. It is translated as CASSWRTAREGEQYF.